A selection of T cell receptor beta chains follows, all from one sample in a study of cytomegalovirus exposure and HLA in healthy donors. Repertoires were generated with immunoSEQ multiplex PCR, while TCRdb's copy carries only in-frame clones and drops some. The profile shows about 80,000 clones, approximately 65% of them singletons. The sequenced material came from PBMCs. Every receptor here comes from a male donor in good health and CMV-seropositive. The CDR3 runs from the conserved cysteine through the conserved F or W. The D gene is left open where the match is weak. The size entry is marked missing in some rows and otherwise reads once, few, many or a size class.

size: -; J: TRBJ2-2; V: TRBV28; D: TRBD2; DNA: TGTGCCAGCAGCCTAGGCGGGGGGGGCACCGGGGAGCTGTTTTTT; CDR3: CASSLGGGGTGELFF
size: -; J: TRBJ2-7; V: TRBV7-6; D: TRBD2; DNA: TGTGCCAGCAGCCCCCCGGGGGGTGAGCAGTACTTC; CDR3: CASSPPGGEQYF
size: -; J: TRBJ1-1; V: TRBV28; D: TRBD1; DNA: TGTGCCAGCAGGTTGACAGGGAGGCGGCGGGCTGAAGCTTTCTTT; CDR3: CASRLTGRRRAEAFF
size: few; J: TRBJ1-2; V: TRBV28; D: TRBD1; DNA: TGTGCCGGAGGACAGGGAGGCTATGGCTACACCTTC; CDR3: CAGGQGGYGYTF
size: few; J: TRBJ2-7; V: TRBV30; D: -; DNA: TGTGCCTGGAGTTACGGGGAAACCTACGAGCAGTACTTC; CDR3: CAWSYGETYEQYF
size: -; J: TRBJ2-7; V: TRBV13; D: TRBD2; DNA: TGTGCCAGCAGCTTAGCTCCCACTAGCGGGGGCTTCTACGAGCAGTACTTC; CDR3: CASSLAPTSGGFYEQYF
size: -; J: TRBJ2-2; V: TRBV4-1; D: -; DNA: TGCGCCAGCAGCCCCCCAAACACCGGGGAGCTGTTTTTT; CDR3: CASSPPNTGELFF
size: -; J: TRBJ2-6; V: TRBV5-1; D: -; DNA: TGCGCCAGCAGCTTGAGCCTTTCTAGGGCCAACGTCCTGACTTTC; CDR3: CASSLSLSRANVLTF
size: few; J: TRBJ1-3; V: TRBV27; D: -; DNA: TGTGCCAGCAGTTTATCCAGGGTCCCCTCTGGAAACACCATATATTTT; CDR3: CASSLSRVPSGNTIYF
size: few; J: TRBJ1-3; V: TRBV9; D: -; DNA: TGTGCCAGCAGCGTAGAAGCAGGTACTGGAAACACCATATATTTT; CDR3: CASSVEAGTGNTIYF
size: -; J: TRBJ2-7; V: TRBV7-8; D: -; DNA: TGTGCCAGCAGCTTAGTCTCAGGGAAGGCGGCCGGAGGGAGCTCCTACGAGCAGTACTTC; CDR3: CASSLVSGKAAGGSSYEQYF
size: once; J: TRBJ2-5; V: TRBV5-1; D: -; DNA: TGCGCCAGCAGCTTGGAGGAGGGGGGGCCAGGGGAGACCCAGTACTTC; CDR3: CASSLEEGGPGETQYF
size: -; J: TRBJ2-5; V: TRBV7-7; D: TRBD2; DNA: TGTGCCAGCAGCCAAACTAGCGGGGGAGGAGAGACCCAGTACTTC; CDR3: CASSQTSGGGETQYF
size: -; J: TRBJ1-2; V: TRBV7-9; D: TRBD1; DNA: TGTGCCAGCAGCGGAGAACAGGGGATTAGCTATGGCTACACCTTC; CDR3: CASSGEQGISYGYTF
size: -; J: TRBJ2-7; V: TRBV5-4; D: -; DNA: TGTGCCAGCAGCCGGGACTTTGCCTACGAGCAGTACTTC; CDR3: CASSRDFAYEQYF
size: many; J: TRBJ1-6; V: TRBV5-8; D: -; DNA: TGTGCCAGCAGCTTCGGACAGATCAGCCGCTATAATTCACCCCTCCACTTT; CDR3: CASSFGQISRYNSPLHF
size: few; J: TRBJ2-7; V: TRBV7-7; D: -; DNA: TGTGCTAGCAGTCCCGGACTCTTCTCCTACGAGCAGTACTTC; CDR3: CASSPGLFSYEQYF
size: -; J: TRBJ2-7; V: TRBV13; D: -; DNA: TGTGCCAGCAGCTCCCTGGACTCAGACTACGAGCAGTACTTC; CDR3: CASSSLDSDYEQYF
size: few; J: TRBJ1-5; V: TRBV28; D: -; DNA: TGTGCCAGCACTCCATATCCGGGTGACAATCAGCCCCAGCATTTT; CDR3: CASTPYPGDNQPQHF
size: -; J: TRBJ2-3; V: TRBV13; D: -; DNA: TGTGCCAGCAGCTTGGGCTTTTCTAGCACAGATACGCAGTATTTT; CDR3: CASSLGFSSTDTQYF
size: -; J: TRBJ2-7; V: TRBV29-1; D: TRBD1; DNA: TGCAGCGTTGTAGGGACAGTCTACGAGCAGTACTTC; CDR3: CSVVGTVYEQYF
size: -; J: TRBJ2-7; V: TRBV11-2; D: -; DNA: TGTGCCAGCAGCTTGGAGAGGATCAACGAGCAGTACTTC; CDR3: CASSLERINEQYF